This passage covers 29 T cell receptor beta chains from one sample sequenced in a study of cytomegalovirus exposure and HLA in healthy donors. A multiplex PCR was run with 60 Vbeta primers and 13 Jbeta primers. Produced via immunoSEQ multiplex PCR; TCRdb's table is partial and in-frame only. The sample contains about 240,000 clones, 70% to 90% of which appear only once. Sequencing was carried out using PBMCs. All receptors come from a girl under 10 years old in good health and CMV-seronegative.

V usage is TRBV5-1 and J usage is TRBJ2-6; D is undetermined. The CDR3 is 15 amino acids. CDR1 is SGHRS, CDR2 YFSETQ, per germline. Deletions cut 0 bases from V and 0 bases from J, with 4 bases between. DNA of the CDR3: TGCGCCAGCAGCTTGGTTTACTCTGGGGCCAACGTCCTGACTTTC. Protein sequence: CASSLVYSGANVLTF. The whole variable domain, filled in from reference TRBV5-1 and TRBJ2-6, reads KAGVTQTPRYLIKTRGQQVTLSCSPISGHRSVSWYQQTPGQGLQFLFEYFSETQRNKGNFPGRFSGRQFSNSRSEMNVSTLELGDSALYLCASSLVYSGANVLTFGAGSRLTVL.

This chain links TRBV5-1 with TRBJ2-7; maybe TRBD1 (6 bases). V was shortened by 0 bases and J by 4 bases, with 17 bases between the two germline ends. CDR3 length: 16 residues. Germline V gene sequence: CDR1 SGHRS, CDR2 YFSETQ. CDR3 coding DNA: TGCGCCAGCAGCTTGGGTTACCGGGACACACCTTACGAGCAGTACTTC. Amino acid sequence: CASSLGYRDTPYEQYF.

The CDR3 DNA follows: TGTGCCAGCAGTCGGGACAGGGGAACCACAGATACGCAGTATTTT. Its translation is CASSRDRGTTDTQYF. This chain links TRBV6-4 with TRBJ2-3, with 10 bases identical to TRBD1. The trim removed 5 bases at V and 2 bases at J, leaving 4 bases unmatched. Germline V gene data show CDR1 as MRHNA and CDR2 as SNTAGT. This CDR3 is 15 amino acids long.

The V call is TRBV13, the J call TRBJ2-5; D is unresolved. In germline, CDR1 is PRHDT, CDR2 FYEKMQ (reference sequence). The length of the CDR3 is 18 residues. V lost 2 bases and J 3 bases, leaving 22 bases between the germline ends. The CDR3 here is CASSLYRSMVALKETQYF. Here the CDR3 DNA reads TGTGCCAGCAGCTTATATCGTAGCATGGTTGCACTTAAAGAGACCCAGTACTTC.

V usage is TRBV9 and J usage is TRBJ1-1; TRBD1 might be the D (6 bases). CDR3 length: 14 amino acids. V shed 4 bases and J shed 0 bases, with 10 bases lying between them. Per the germline V gene, CDR1 is SGDLS and CDR2 is YYNGEE. The CDR3 sequence: CASSPGQLNTEAFF. The CDR3 region has the DNA TGTGCCAGCAGCCCAGGACAGTTGAACACTGAAGCTTTCTTT. The variable domain in full, with the rest retrieved from reference TRBV9 and TRBJ1-1, is DSGVTQTPKHLITATGQRVTLRCSPRSGDLSVYWYQQSLDQGLQFLIQYYNGEERAKGNILERFSAQQFPDLHSELNLSSLELGDSALYFCASSPGQLNTEAFFGQGTRLTVV.

The chain employs TRBV27 and TRBJ2-7; 11 bases are a match to TRBD1. Germline CDR1 reads MNHEY; CDR2 reads SMNVEV (reference sequence). Unmatched junction bases numbered 6, after V lost 6 bases and J lost 5 bases. The CDR3 is 14 amino acids. CDR3 bases: TGTGCCAGCAGCCCGGACAGGGGGCAAGACGAGCAGTACTTC. It translates to CASSPDRGQDEQYF.

This chain connects TRBV25-1 to TRBJ2-5; weak D call: TRBD1 (5 bases). Trimming shortened V by 1 base and J by 3 bases, and 9 bases separated the two germline ends. The CDR3 contains 14 residues. The germline V gene encodes CDR1 MGHDK and CDR2 SYGVNS. The CDR3, as DNA: TGTGCCAGCAGTGAATGGGGCTTGGAAGAGACCCAGTACTTC. Protein product: CASSEWGLEETQYF.

Only a few counts were recorded for this clone. The chain joins TRBV5-8 to TRBJ1-5; D not certain. Germline V lookup: CDR1 SGHTS, CDR2 YDEGEE. Trimming cost V 4 bases and J 2 bases, with 7 bases left between them. This CDR3 is 13 amino acids long. The CDR3 loop reads CASSPRGNQPQHF. The CDR3 bases are TGTGCCAGCAGCCCCCGCGGCAATCAGCCCCAGCATTTT.

The J gene is TRBJ2-3, the V gene TRBV5-6; 9 nucleotides line up with TRBD2. The CDR3 is 16 amino acids. CDR1 is SGHDT, CDR2 YYEEEE, per germline. Trimming removed 1 base from V and 1 base from J; junction bases left unmatched: 4. For the CDR3, the DNA is TGTGCCAGCAGCTTGATCCTAGCGGGACGCACAGATACGCAGTATTTT. Its translation: CASSLILAGRTDTQYF.

The V and J genes are TRBV19 and TRBJ1-5; a weak D match, TRBD1 (6 bases). In germline, CDR1 is LNHDA, CDR2 SQIVND (reference sequence). The V gene lost 1 base and the J gene lost 9 bases, with 19 bases spanning the gap. The CDR3 contains 16 residues. CDR3 loop: CASSIAGGASLRPQHF. The CDR3, as DNA: TGTGCCAGTAGTATAGCGGGGGGCGCGAGCCTTCGGCCCCAGCATTTT.

This rearrangement joins TRBV6-1 to TRBJ2-5; D ambiguous. The CDR3 has 14 residues. Germline CDR1 reads MNHNS; CDR2 reads SASEGT. V lost 6 bases and J lost 2, with 13 bases in between. The CDR3 here is CASSPGRGQETQYF. Written as DNA, the CDR3 is TGTGCCAGCAGCCCCGGCCGAGGACAAGAGACCCAGTACTTC.

The genes are TRBV6-1 and TRBJ1-2; D gene unclear. This CDR3 is 15 amino acids long. V was clipped by 3 bases and J by 4 bases, with 15 bases between them. Per germline, CDR1 MNHNS and CDR2 SASEGT. The CDR3 coding sequence is TGTGCCAGCAGTGAGAGCTTTGGACTCCTCTATGGCTACACCTTC. Its translation is CASSESFGLLYGYTF.

Regarding this clone: One end of the junction varies from germline; a read error may be responsible. The same CDR3 can be traced to other DNA sequences in this sample. The rearrangement uses TRBV6-1 and TRBJ2-1; D is ambiguous. CDR3 size: 15 residues. CDR1 is MNHNS, CDR2 SASEGT, per germline. The CDR3 DNA reads as TGCGCCAGCAGTGGGTTGGTGAGCTCCTACAATGAGCAGTTCTTC. It translates to CASSGLVSSYNEQFF.

The chain uses TRBV2 and TRBJ2-7; 7 bases map to TRBD1. The CDR3 runs to 17 residues. V was clipped by 3 bases and J by 3 bases; unmatched bases: 14. Germline V gene sequence: CDR1 SNHLY, CDR2 FYNNEI. CDR3 sequence reads: CASSESRVTGILYEQYF. The CDR3 nucleotides read TGTGCCAGCAGTGAGTCGAGGGTGACAGGGATCCTCTACGAGCAGTACTTC.

Note on this clone: Different DNA sequences within this sample yield the same CDR3. V usage is TRBV7-2 and J usage is TRBJ2-1, with TRBD2 matching 7 bases. Germline V gene sequence: CDR1 SGHTA, CDR2 FQGNSA. The CDR3 is 16 residues long. The J segment lost 0 bases and the V segment lost 2 bases, leaving 4 bases of the junction unmatched. The DNA of the CDR3 is TGTGCCAGCAGCTTATGGACTAGGAGCTCCTACAATGAGCAGTTCTTC. Its protein product is CASSLWTRSSYNEQFF.

V usage is TRBV5-1 and J usage is TRBJ2-3, with 7 bases lining up with TRBD1. Unmatched junction bases numbered 5, after V lost 5 bases and J lost 8 bases. This CDR3 comprises 12 residues. Germline-derived CDR1 and CDR2 are SGHRS and YFSETQ. The CDR3 DNA sequence: TGCGCCAGCAGTAAGGACAGGAGTACGCAGTATTTT. This gives the protein CASSKDRSTQYF.

The J gene is TRBJ2-3, the V gene TRBV9; 9 bases are a match to TRBD1. CDR1 and CDR2 from the germline V gene are SGDLS and YYNGEE. After removal of 7 bases from V and 5 bases from J, the junction contained 14 bases not matched to a gene. The CDR3 is made up of 16 amino acids. The CDR3: CASGITRDREGDTQYF. CDR3 coding DNA: TGTGCCAGCGGGATTACTAGGGACAGGGAGGGAGATACGCAGTATTTT.

J is TRBJ2-7 and V is TRBV7-8, with D maybe TRBD2 (6 bases). The germline gives CDR1 SGHVS, CDR2 FQNEAQ. CDR3 length: 14 residues. Between the trimmed V and J ends, which lost 5 bases and 7 bases, there was a span of 18 bases. As DNA, the CDR3 is TGTGCCAGCAGCCTCCCTTGGGCGGGAAATGAGCAGTACTTC. This sequence encodes CASSLPWAGNEQYF.

This chain connects TRBV11-3 to TRBJ2-1, with 9 bases fitting TRBD2. This CDR3 spans 18 amino acids. In germline, CDR1 is SGHNT, CDR2 YENEEA. J gave up 1 base and V 2 bases, and 9 bases lay outside the gene matches. In nucleotides, the CDR3 is TGTGCCAGCAGCTTAACCTCGGCTAGCGGGAAATCCTACAATGAGCAGTTCTTC. It codes for CASSLTSASGKSYNEQFF.

This chain uses TRBV11-3 with TRBJ2-3, with 10 positions matching TRBD2. There are 16 residues in the CDR3. Germline lookup yields CDR1 SGHNT and CDR2 YENEEA. V trimming: 4 bases; J trimming: 2 bases; junction bases outside the gene matches: 6. CDR3 DNA: TGTGCCAGCAGCTACCCACTAGCGGGATACACAGATACGCAGTATTTT. Amino acid sequence: CASSYPLAGYTDTQYF.

J is TRBJ2-5 and V is TRBV2, with 8 bases fitting TRBD2. After removal of 6 bases from V and 1 base from J, the junction contained 4 bases not matched to a gene. Looked up from germline, CDR1 is SNHLY and CDR2 is FYNNEI. CDR3 length: 14 residues. DNA for the CDR3: TGTGCCAGCAGCTCCGGACTAGCCCAAGAGACCCAGTACTTC. Its translation is CASSSGLAQETQYF.

This clone was observed a few times. The V call is TRBV4-1, the J call TRBJ1-2, with D possibly being TRBD1 (5 bases). The CDR3 is 14 amino acids. With 4 bases removed from V and 3 bases from J, the gap between germline ends came to 12 bases. Germline assignment: CDR1 MGHRA and CDR2 YSYEKL. The CDR3 protein is CASSPGGWDYGYTF. Written as DNA, the CDR3 is TGCGCCAGCAGCCCCGGGGGGTGGGACTATGGCTACACCTTC.

The rearrangement links TRBV6-1 to TRBJ1-1; the D gene is possibly TRBD1 (5 bases). The CDR3 covers 15 residues. Trimming stripped 7 bases from V and 4 bases from J, with 19 bases between. Germline lookup yields CDR1 MNHNS and CDR2 SASEGT. This CDR3 is CASTLSLGVGTEAFF. The DNA for the CDR3 is TGTGCCAGCACCTTATCGCTAGGGGTGGGCACTGAAGCTTTCTTT.

The chain links TRBV7-2 to TRBJ1-3; 7 bases align to TRBD1. V dropped 1 base and J dropped 4; count of bases not matched to a gene: 1. Germline-derived CDR1 and CDR2 are SGHTA and FQGNSA. This CDR3 region has 14 residues. The CDR3 loop reads CASSLDRGGNTIYF. CDR3 sequence (DNA): TGTGCCAGCAGCTTAGACAGGGGAGGAAACACCATATATTTT.

This clone is a singleton in its sample. The genes are TRBV2 and TRBJ2-7; 7 positions agree with TRBD1. This CDR3 comprises 12 residues. The V segment lost 6 bases and the J segment 2 bases; nucleotides outside the gene matches: 1. Germline values: CDR1 SNHLY, CDR2 FYNNEI. The CDR3 region has the DNA TGTGCCAGCAGACAGGGGACCTACGAGCAGTACTTC. Protein product: CASRQGTYEQYF. Using reference TRBV2 and TRBJ2-7 for the parts outside the CDR3, the full variable domain is EPEVTQTPSHQVTQMGQEVILRCVPISNHLYFYWYRQILGQKVEFLVSFYNNEISEKSEIFDDQFSVERPDGSNFTLKIRSTKLEDSAMYFCASRQGTYEQYFGPGTRLTVT.

This clone was observed once. This rearrangement joins TRBV2 to TRBJ1-5, with 8 bases matching TRBD1. V shed 6 bases, J shed 8 bases, and the junction held 12 bases outside the gene matches. This CDR3 has 15 amino acids. CDR1 and CDR2 from the germline V gene are SNHLY and FYNNEI. The CDR3 loop is CASRVVGQGAEPQHF. In nucleotides, the CDR3 is TGTGCCAGCAGAGTGGTGGGGCAGGGGGCGGAGCCCCAGCATTTT. The complete variable domain, with remaining parts taken from reference TRBV2 and TRBJ1-5, reads EPEVTQTPSHQVTQMGQEVILRCVPISNHLYFYWYRQILGQKVEFLVSFYNNEISEKSEIFDDQFSVERPDGSNFTLKIRSTKLEDSAMYFCASRVVGQGAEPQHFGDGTRLSIL.

The chain links TRBV6-1 to TRBJ1-2; the match to TRBD1 covers 7 bases. This CDR3 is 13 amino acids long. V lost 7 bases and J lost 5; bases outside the gene matches: 7. Germline V lookup: CDR1 MNHNS, CDR2 SASEGT. CDR3 in amino acids: CASTLDRPYGYTF. The CDR3 DNA reads as TGTGCCAGCACCCTGGACAGGCCTTATGGCTACACCTTC.

This clone has just a few counts. This sequence joins TRBV6-5 and TRBJ1-6; 9 positions agree with TRBD1. Unmatched junction bases numbered 0, after V lost 6 bases and J lost 9 bases. The CDR3 has 12 residues. Germline-derived CDR1 and CDR2 are MNHEY and SVGAGI. DNA for the CDR3: TGTGCCAGCAGGACAGGGGGTTCACCCCTCCACTTT. This translates into CASRTGGSPLHF.

The genes are TRBV27 and TRBJ1-5, with TRBD1 as a possible D gene (6 bases). The V gene's germline CDR1 is MNHEY and CDR2 SMNVEV (reference sequence). The CDR3 loop spans 15 amino acids. Trimming removed 6 bases at V and 3 bases at J, with 15 bases between. The CDR3 nucleotides are TGTGCCAGCAGCGAGGGGGGGGCCTACAATCAGCCCCAGCATTTT. It encodes CASSEGGAYNQPQHF.